These 10 T cell receptor beta chains were all obtained from the same sample, sequenced in a study of glioma-infiltrating T cells after dendritic cell vaccination. This table comes from immunoSEQ multiplex PCR, and its TCRdb copy is limited to in-frame clones, with some not included. Among roughly 90,000 clones listed, more than 75% were seen once. This sample comprised blood, obtained before dendritic cell vaccination. The receptors were sampled from a human donor with glioblastoma.

The rearrangement links TRBV28 to TRBJ2-2; 11 nucleotides agree with TRBD1. Germline V gives CDR1 MDHEN, CDR2 SYDVKM. The CDR3 totals 15 residues. V shed 5 bases, J shed 7 bases, and the junction held 6 bases outside the gene matches. The CDR3 coding sequence is TGTGCCAGCAGTCCGGGGACAGGGGGGAACGGGGAGCTGTTTTTT. Its protein product is CASSPGTGGNGELFF.

The V and J genes are TRBV7-6 and TRBJ1-1; 9 bases map to TRBD1. The CDR3 has 14 residues. Trimming took 5 bases from V and 6 from J; bases not matched to a gene: 7. The germline V gene encodes CDR1 SGHVS and CDR2 FNYEAQ. CDR3 nucleotide sequence: TGTGCCAGCAGCGCCCTGACAGGGGGTCCTGAAGCTTTCTTT. It yields the protein CASSALTGGPEAFF.

This chain links TRBV7-2 with TRBJ2-7, with TRBD2 matching 10 bases. V trimming: 5 bases; J trimming: 0 bases; junction bases outside the gene matches: 13. Germline-derived CDR1 and CDR2 are SGHTA and FQGNSA. The CDR3 length is 18 residues. In nucleotides, the CDR3 is TGTGCCAGCAGCACCCAATGGTGGACTAGCGGAAGCTCCTACGAGCAGTACTTC. Translating gives CASSTQWWTSGSSYEQYF.

The DNA for the CDR3 is TGTGCCAGCAGTCTAACCCGGGACAGGGGGCTGTGGGGCTACACCTTC. It is translated as CASSLTRDRGLWGYTF. The chain links TRBV5-4 to TRBJ1-2; 12 bases line up with TRBD1. The germline V gene encodes CDR1 SGHNT and CDR2 YYREEE (reference sequence). Trimming removed 5 bases from V and 8 bases from J; junction bases left unmatched: 13. This CDR3 is 16 amino acids long.

The table lists this clone with a few counts. The chain links TRBV28 to TRBJ2-2; D is perhaps TRBD2 (5 bases). V was cut by 6 bases and J by 2 bases, with 7 bases left in between. Looked up from germline, CDR1 is MDHEN and CDR2 is SYDVKM. This CDR3 has 13 residues. The CDR3 coding sequence is TGTGCCAGCAGGGGGAGCAACACCGGGGAGCTGTTTTTT. Its translation is CASRGSNTGELFF. Full variable domain (outside the CDR3, taken from reference TRBV28 and TRBJ2-2): DVKVTQSSRYLVKRTGEKVFLECVQDMDHENMFWYRQDPGLGLRLIYFSYDVKMKEKGDIPEGYSVSREKKERFSLILESASTNQTSMYLCASRGSNTGELFFGEGSRLTVL.

This chain connects TRBV19 to TRBJ1-4; 12 bases line up with TRBD1. Trimming cost V 9 bases and J 9 bases; bases outside gene matches: 14. The CDR3 totals 16 residues. Germline CDR1 reads LNHDA; CDR2 reads SQIVND (reference sequence). DNA for the CDR3: TGTGCCAGCAGAGGGGGCTCCGGGACAGGGGGCAAAAAACTGTTTTTT. This codes for CASRGGSGTGGKKLFF.

This chain connects TRBV11-2 to TRBJ2-5; D may be TRBD1 (5 bases). Germline V gene lookup returns CDR1 SGHAT and CDR2 FQNNGV. The CDR3 totals 14 residues. The V gene lost 5 bases and the J gene lost 3 bases, with 13 bases spanning the gap. The chain's CDR3 is CASSRGQLKETQYF. The CDR3 bases are TGTGCCAGCAGCCGTGGACAACTAAAAGAGACCCAGTACTTC.

The chain is built from TRBV9 and TRBJ2-3; 8 positions agree with TRBD2. J lost 5 bases, V lost 4 bases, and 6 bases had no gene match. The CDR3 length is 14 residues. Germline lookup yields CDR1 SGDLS and CDR2 YYNGEE. The DNA of the CDR3 is TGTGCCAGCAGCCCGGGGAGCGGGGGAGATACGCAGTATTTT. Protein: CASSPGSGGDTQYF. Full variable domain (outside the CDR3, taken from reference TRBV9 and TRBJ2-3): DSGVTQTPKHLITATGQRVTLRCSPRSGDLSVYWYQQSLDQGLQFLIQYYNGEERAKGNILERFSAQQFPDLHSELNLSSLELGDSALYFCASSPGSGGDTQYFGPGTRLTVL.

For the CDR3, the DNA is TGTGCCAGCAGTGAACGTCAGGAAGACACTGAAGCTTTCTTT. It codes for CASSERQEDTEAFF. This chain connects TRBV2 to TRBJ1-1, with unresolved D. The CDR3 totals 14 residues. The ends were cut back, 2 bases at V and 3 bases at J, with 10 bases in the middle. Germline V gene data show CDR1 as SNHLY and CDR2 as FYNNEI.

As regards this clone: The sample has other DNA sequences that encode this CDR3 too. The V and J genes are TRBV6-4 and TRBJ2-1, with TRBD2 matching over 11 bases. Germline CDR1 reads MRHNA; CDR2 reads SNTAGT. The J segment lost 7 bases and the V segment lost 0 bases, leaving 2 bases of the junction unmatched. The CDR3 runs 15 residues. CDR3 coding DNA: TGTGCCAGCAGTGACTCTAGCGGGGGGGCAAATGAGCAGTTCTTC. It is translated as CASSDSSGGANEQFF.